The clone carrying this T cell receptor (beta chain) was seen only a few times. What it binds is unknown. The source of the sample is a study of T cells in Graves' hyperthyroidism and ophthalmopathy. Turning to the study itself: Any treatment followed the collection of peripheral blood at initial diagnosis. Overall study results and limits: Blood also held most thyroid clonotypes expanded beyond 0.001. Through a model of 13 V-J features, ophthalmopathy was separated from stable hyperthyroidism.

TCR beta CDR3 sequences were amplified from RNA transcripts. Initially, a first-round RT-PCR of the TCR CDR3 employed the HTBI primer set. TCRdb recomputed calls from the multiplex PCR reads with MiXCR, one row per CDR3 protein. This sample has around 500,000 distinct CDR3 sequences, with around 16% found just once. CDR3 size: 15 residues. Unmatched junction bases numbered 4, after V lost 4 bases and J lost 1 base. Germline CDR1 and CDR2: KGHSY and FQNENV. The clonotype originates from a young woman with Graves' ophthalmopathy. The source material was blood. V is TRBV16 and J is TRBJ1-5; 7 bases fit TRBD1. CDR3: CASSRSQGSNQPQHF. Here the CDR3 DNA reads TGTGCCAGCAGCCGTTCACAGGGGAGCAATCAGCCCCAGCATTTT.